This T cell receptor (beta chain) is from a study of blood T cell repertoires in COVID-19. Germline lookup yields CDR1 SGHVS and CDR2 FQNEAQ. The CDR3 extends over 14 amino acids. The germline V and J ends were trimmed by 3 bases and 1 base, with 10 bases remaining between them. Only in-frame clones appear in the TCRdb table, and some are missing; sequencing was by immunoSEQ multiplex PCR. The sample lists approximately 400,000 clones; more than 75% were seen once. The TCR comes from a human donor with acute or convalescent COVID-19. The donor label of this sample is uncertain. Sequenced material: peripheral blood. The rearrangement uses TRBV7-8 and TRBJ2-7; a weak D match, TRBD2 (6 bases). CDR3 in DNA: TGTGCCAGCAGCTTTCGAGGGAGGTCCTACGAGCAGTACTTC. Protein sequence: CASSFRGRSYEQYF.